This entry concerns a single TCR beta chain. Its antigen is unknown. Per the germline V gene, CDR1 is SNHLY and CDR2 is FYNNEI. CDR3 size: 14 residues. V gave up 8 bases and J gave up 3 bases, with 14 bases separating them. A multiplex PCR was run with 60 Vbeta primers and 13 Jbeta primers. In the original analysis: Some 11 million of the 80 million or so unique TCR beta chains counted in a later analysis were shared. Profiling relied on immunoSEQ multiplex PCR, and the TCRdb table lists in-frame clones only, not all of them. V and J calls and clone size follow that table, whereas D and trimming were derived from the DNA. This sample's table reports about 96,000 clones. This entry belongs to a study of cytomegalovirus exposure and HLA in healthy donors. Background on the study: Out of 398 genotyped donors, approximately 84% belonged to the Caucasian-associated ancestry cluster.

The study, taken as a whole, reports: Association with HLA alleles at 0.05 false discovery rate was found for 15,000 to 20,000 TCR beta sequences in a later analysis. Reportedly, cytomegalovirus status was diagnosed with high sensitivity and specificity.

The TCR originated in a woman aged 25 to 39 in good health and CMV-seronegative. The chain employs TRBV2 and TRBJ2-1; D is unclear. The sample was PBMCs. As DNA, the CDR3 is TGTGCCAGCCAATGGCGGTTGGACTACAATGAGCAGTTCTTC. Protein sequence: CASQWRLDYNEQFF.